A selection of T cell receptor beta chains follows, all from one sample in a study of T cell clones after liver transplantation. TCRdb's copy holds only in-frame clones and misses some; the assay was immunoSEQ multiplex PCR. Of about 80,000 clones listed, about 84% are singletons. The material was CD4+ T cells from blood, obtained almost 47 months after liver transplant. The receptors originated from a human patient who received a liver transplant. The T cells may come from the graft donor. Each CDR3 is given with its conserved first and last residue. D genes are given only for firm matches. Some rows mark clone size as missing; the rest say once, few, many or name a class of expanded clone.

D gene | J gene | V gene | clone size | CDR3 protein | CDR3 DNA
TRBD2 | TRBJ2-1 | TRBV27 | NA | CASSFYTFSSGRADSNEQFF | TGTGCCAGCAGTTTCTACACCTTCTCTAGCGGGAGGGCCGATAGCAATGAGCAGTTCTTC
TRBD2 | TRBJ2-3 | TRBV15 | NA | CATSRERDYPTDTQYF | TGTGCCACCAGCAGAGAAAGGGACTACCCTACAGATACGCAGTATTTT
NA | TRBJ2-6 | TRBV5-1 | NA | CASSFGQNNVLTF | TGCGCCAGCAGCTTCGGACAGAACAACGTCCTGACTTTC
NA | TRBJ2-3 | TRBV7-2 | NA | CASSLGGPSRTDTQYF | TGTGCCAGCAGCTTAGGGGGCCCCAGTCGCACAGATACGCAGTATTTT
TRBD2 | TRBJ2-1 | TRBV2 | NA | CASSGPWAGGPYEQFF | TGTGCCAGCAGTGGGCCATGGGCGGGAGGGCCCTATGAGCAGTTCTTC
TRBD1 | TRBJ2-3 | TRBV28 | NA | CASSPRTGPRGADTQYF | TGTGCCAGCAGTCCCAGGACAGGGCCCCGAGGGGCAGATACGCAGTATTTT
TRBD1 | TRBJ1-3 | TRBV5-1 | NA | CASSLRTGLGNTIYF | TGCGCCAGCAGCTTAAGGACAGGGTTAGGAAACACCATATATTTT
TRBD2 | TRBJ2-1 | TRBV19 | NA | CASSIDQWGLAGGEQFF | TGTGCCAGTAGTATAGATCAATGGGGGCTAGCGGGAGGTGAGCAGTTCTTC
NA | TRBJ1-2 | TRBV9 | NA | CASSPRGIYGYTF | TGTGCCAGCAGCCCTCGGGGTATCTATGGCTACACCTTC
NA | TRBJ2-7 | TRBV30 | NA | CAWSAPLKRYF | TGTGCCTGGAGTGCCCCCCTCAAACGGTACTTC
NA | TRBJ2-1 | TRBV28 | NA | CAAKRGVDYNEQFF | TGTGCCGCCAAAAGAGGGGTCGACTACAATGAGCAGTTCTTC
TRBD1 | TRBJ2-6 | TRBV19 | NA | CASSMGQSGANVLTF | TGTGCCAGTAGTATGGGACAGTCTGGGGCCAACGTCCTGACTTTC
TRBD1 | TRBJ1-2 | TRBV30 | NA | CAWSVLAGGSRTGYTF | TGTGCCTGGAGTGTCTTGGCAGGGGGGTCGAGGACGGGCTACACCTTC
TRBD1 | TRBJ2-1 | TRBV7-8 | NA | CASSPRTGHNEQFF | TGTGCCAGCAGCCCCCGGACAGGCCACAATGAGCAGTTCTTC
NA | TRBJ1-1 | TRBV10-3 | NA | CAISDGGGIAEAFF | TGTGCCATCAGTGACGGGGGAGGGATCGCTGAAGCTTTCTTT
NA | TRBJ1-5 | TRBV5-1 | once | CASRSRAGNQPQHF | TGCGCCAGCAGATCCAGGGCGGGCAATCAGCCCCAGCATTTT
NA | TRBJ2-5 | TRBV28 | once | CASSSGNGGQETQYF | TGTGCCAGCAGCTCCGGCAATGGGGGTCAGGAGACCCAGTACTTC
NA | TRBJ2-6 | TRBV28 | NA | CASSDYSGANVLTF | TGTGCCAGCAGCGATTACTCTGGGGCCAACGTCCTGACTTTC
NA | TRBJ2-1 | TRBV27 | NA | CASSFAGSSYNEQFF | TGTGCCAGCAGTTTCGCAGGGAGCTCCTACAATGAGCAGTTCTTC
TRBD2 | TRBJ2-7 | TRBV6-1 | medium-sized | CASSERRGLLAGGYYEQYF | TGTGCCAGCAGTGAACGGAGGGGGCTTCTAGCGGGAGGATACTACGAGCAGTACTTC
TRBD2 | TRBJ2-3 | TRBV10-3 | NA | CAINPRKSGAGSTDTQYF | TGTGCCATCAACCCGAGAAAAAGCGGGGCCGGCTCCACAGATACGCAGTATTTT
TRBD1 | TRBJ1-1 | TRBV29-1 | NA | CSVFRQGNTEAFF | TGCAGCGTTTTCCGACAGGGCAACACTGAAGCTTTCTTT
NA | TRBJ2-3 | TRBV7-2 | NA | CASSSADTQYF | TGTGCCAGCAGCTCAGCCGATACGCAGTATTTT
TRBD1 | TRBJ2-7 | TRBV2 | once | CASKNRGYEQYF | TGTGCCAGCAAGAACAGGGGATACGAGCAGTACTTC
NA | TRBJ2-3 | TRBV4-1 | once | CASSQDRRRSGTDTQYF | TGCGCCAGCAGCCAAGATCGGCGGAGGTCGGGCACAGATACGCAGTATTTT
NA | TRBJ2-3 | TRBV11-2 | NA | CASSPRLDRSSTDTQYF | TGTGCCAGCAGCCCCCGACTGGACAGATCTAGCACAGATACGCAGTATTTT
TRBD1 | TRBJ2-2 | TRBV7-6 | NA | CASSWPGQGNTGELFF | TGTGCCAGCAGCTGGCCGGGACAGGGGAACACCGGGGAGCTGTTTTTT
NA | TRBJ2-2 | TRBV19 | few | CASSIVRGGELFF | TGTGCCAGTAGTATAGTGCGAGGCGGGGAGCTGTTTTTT
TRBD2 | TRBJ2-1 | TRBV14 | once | CASSQVASGYSYNEQFF | TGTGCCAGCAGCCAAGTGGCTAGCGGATACTCCTACAATGAGCAGTTCTTC
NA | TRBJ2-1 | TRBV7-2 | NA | CASSSDLRVLNEQFF | TGTGCCAGCAGCTCGGACCTAAGGGTTTTGAATGAGCAGTTCTTC
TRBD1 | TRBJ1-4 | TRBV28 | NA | CASRLTGAEKLFF | TGTGCCAGCAGGTTAACAGGGGCGGAAAAACTGTTTTTT
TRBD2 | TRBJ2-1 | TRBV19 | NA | CATRREIASDEQFF | TGTGCCACCAGGCGGGAGATCGCCTCAGATGAGCAGTTCTTC
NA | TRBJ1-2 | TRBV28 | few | CASSLTPRFGGYTF | TGTGCCAGCAGTCTCACCCCAAGGTTCGGTGGCTACACCTTC
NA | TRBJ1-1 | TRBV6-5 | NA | CASSSNTEAFF | TGTGCCAGCAGTTCGAACACTGAAGCTTTCTTT
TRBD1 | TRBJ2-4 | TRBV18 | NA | CASSPGQGKNIQYF | TGTGCCAGCTCACCAGGACAGGGGAAAAACATTCAGTACTTC
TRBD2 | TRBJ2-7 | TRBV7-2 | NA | CASSLRLAGVSYEQYF | TGTGCCAGCAGCCTCCGACTAGCGGGAGTATCCTACGAGCAGTACTTC
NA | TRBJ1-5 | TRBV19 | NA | CASSMSTGVRQPQHF | TGTGCCAGTAGTATGTCAACCGGGGTTAGACAGCCCCAGCATTTT